This TCR beta chain stems from a study of T cells expressing NK-cell markers. About the research overall: It was sorted CD3+CD56-NKG2C+, CD3+CD56+NKG2C- and CD3+CD56+NKG2C+ T cells that provided the TCR beta repertoires.

TCRdb re-analyzed the 5' RACE reads; it lists each CDR3 protein once, without DNA. Seen in this sample are about 380,000 distinct CDR3 sequences; the ten most common clones hold roughly 5.5%. The CDR3 spans 17 residues. The chain recombines TRBV21-1 with TRBJ2-3; checking the TCRdb D call of TRBD1 is not possible without DNA. TRBV21-1 is reported as a pseudogene. Sequencing input: blood T cells: a sorted CD56 or NKG2C T cell subset, CD4+ or CD8+ T cells, or bulk PBMC T cells (not recorded which). The origin of this receptor is a man aged 18 to 69 in good health. The CDR3 loop reads CASSKVTQGLSTDTQYF.